The 11 T cell receptor beta chains listed next were all sequenced from one sample in a study of CD8+ T cells in alopecia areata. The sequencing template was cDNA reverse transcribed from extracted RNA. Measured with immunoSEQ multiplex PCR; TCRdb has only the in-frame clones, and not every one. The table lists about 150,000 clones, roughly 44% of them singletons, with over 5.5% in the top ten. The sequencing input was CD4+ T cells sorted from blood. The origin of the receptors is a human donor with alopecia areata.

This clone was seen a handful of times. The chain joins TRBV19 to TRBJ1-5; D remains ambiguous. The CDR3 extends over 14 amino acids. The germline gives CDR1 LNHDA, CDR2 SQIVND (reference sequence). The germline V and J ends were trimmed by 8 bases and 3 bases, with 14 bases remaining between them. Here the CDR3 reads CASQKVGFNQPQHF. The CDR3 nucleotides read TGTGCCAGTCAAAAGGTCGGTTTCAATCAGCCCCAGCATTTT.

The chain has TRBV5-1 and TRBJ2-5; 7 bases map to TRBD2. Trimming removed 1 base from V and 2 bases from J; junction bases left unmatched: 5. The CDR3 is 15 amino acids. In germline, CDR1 is SGHRS, CDR2 YFSETQ. The CDR3 DNA is TGCGCCAGCAGCTTGTTAAATAGCGGGCAAGAGACCCAGTACTTC. Translation: CASSLLNSGQETQYF. The full variable domain, completed using reference TRBV5-1 and TRBJ2-5, is KAGVTQTPRYLIKTRGQQVTLSCSPISGHRSVSWYQQTPGQGLQFLFEYFSETQRNKGNFPGRFSGRQFSNSRSEMNVSTLELGDSALYLCASSLLNSGQETQYFGPGTRLLVL.

This clone was counted only a few times. The chain's CDR3 is CASSLLAQYNEQFF. In DNA form, the CDR3 reads TGTGCCAGCAGCTTGCTAGCACAATACAATGAGCAGTTCTTC. V and J are TRBV5-4 and TRBJ2-1; D may be TRBD2 (5 bases). CDR1 is SGHNT and CDR2 is YYREEE in the germline V gene (reference sequence). Trimming cost V 1 base and J 4 bases, with 9 bases left between them. The CDR3 loop spans 14 amino acids.

The chain recombines TRBV11-1 with TRBJ2-1; the D is unclear. Trimming pared 3 bases from V and 8 bases from J, leaving 20 bases between. Germline V lookup: CDR1 SGHAT, CDR2 FQDESV (reference sequence). The CDR3 spans 16 residues. In DNA, the CDR3 is TGTGCCAGCAGCTTCGGGCCCCCGACCTTAAGGGATGAGCAGTTCTTC. Encoded protein: CASSFGPPTLRDEQFF.

This clone has just a few counts. The chain recombines TRBV28 with TRBJ1-1; maybe TRBD1 (6 bases). The germline V and J ends were trimmed by 6 bases and 8 bases, with 16 bases remaining between them. The CDR3 has 13 residues. Germline assignment: CDR1 MDHEN and CDR2 SYDVKM. The CDR3 loop reads CASSPLVQGEAFF. CDR3 sequence (DNA): TGTGCCAGCAGCCCGCTAGTACAGGGAGAAGCTTTCTTT.

The V gene is TRBV5-6, the J gene TRBJ2-7; D not certain. Germline V gene lookup returns CDR1 SGHDT and CDR2 YYEEEE. This CDR3 spans 12 amino acids. V lost 4 bases and J lost 2, with 7 bases in between. The CDR3 loop reads CASSRSAYEQYF. The CDR3 region has the DNA TGTGCCAGCAGCCGTTCAGCCTACGAGCAGTACTTC.

The chain uses TRBV29-1 and TRBJ2-7, with 8 bases that match TRBD2. This CDR3 is built from 13 residues. V was clipped by 7 bases and J by 4 bases; unmatched bases: 9. The germline CDR1 and CDR2 sequences are SQVTM and ANQGSEA. This chain's CDR3 is CSGAAGDRYEQYF. The CDR3 DNA follows: TGCAGCGGCGCAGCGGGGGATAGGTACGAGCAGTACTTC.

The chain has TRBV29-1 and TRBJ2-3; no definite D call. This CDR3 is built from 11 residues. Germline values: CDR1 SQVTM, CDR2 ANQGSEA. Between the trimmed V and J ends, which lost 8 bases and 6 bases, there was a span of 12 bases. CDR3 sequence: CSPAHGDTQYF. CDR3 coding DNA: TGCAGCCCCGCGCATGGCGATACGCAGTATTTT.

V usage is TRBV18 and J usage is TRBJ2-3; perhaps TRBD1 as D (6 bases). Trimming took off 3 bases at V and 2 bases at J, with 9 bases between the two ends. CDR1 and CDR2 from the germline V gene are KGHSH and LQKENI. The CDR3 spans 14 residues. Here the CDR3 reads CASSPGATTDTQYF. Written as DNA, the CDR3 is TGTGCCAGCTCACCGGGGGCAACCACAGATACGCAGTATTTT.

This chain links TRBV29-1 with TRBJ1-4, with D hard to call. V was clipped by 4 bases and J by 8 bases, with 17 bases between them. The CDR3 is 14 amino acids. CDR1 is SQVTM, CDR2 ANQGSEA, per germline. CDR3 in DNA: TGCAGCGTTGGGTTGAGTCTCGGGCCAGAAAAACTGTTTTTT. This sequence encodes CSVGLSLGPEKLFF. The variable domain in full, completed from reference TRBV29-1 and TRBJ1-4, reads SAVISQKPSRDICQRGTSLTIQCQVDSQVTMMFWYRQQPGQSLTLIATANQGSEATYESGFVIDKFPISRPNLTFSTLTVSNMSPEDSSIYLCSVGLSLGPEKLFFGSGTQLSVL.

This clone has more than one count but fewer than ten. The chain carries TRBV7-9 and TRBJ2-5, with 7 bases fitting TRBD1. This CDR3 is 14 amino acids long. V lost 5 bases to trimming and J lost 5 bases; unmatched junction nucleotides: 8. The germline V gene has CDR1 SEHNR and CDR2 FQNEAQ (reference sequence). The CDR3 DNA sequence: TGTGCCAGCAGCCCGACAGGGAGTGGGGAGACCCAGTACTTC. Amino acids: CASSPTGSGETQYF.